The 14 T cell receptor beta chains below all came from one sample that was sequenced in a study of T cell changes during pregnancy in multiple sclerosis (dated by TCRdb to about 2019). Receptors were amplified or captured by the immunoSEQ multiplex PCR assay. TCRdb provides this immuneACCESS table in a form limited to in-frame rearrangements. Some clones are lacking; in checked studies, under half of them reflect an unresolved V gene, and why the rest are absent is not known. This sample lists some 40,000 clones; approximately 92% were detected once. The ten largest account for 1% to 1.5% of the sample. The sequencing input was peripheral blood. These receptors all stem from a female donor with multiple sclerosis, enrolled in a pregnancy study.

CDR3 loop: CASSLSRNEQFF. The CDR3 coding sequence is TGTGCCAGCAGTTTATCTCGCAATGAGCAGTTCTTC. This rearrangement joins TRBV27 to TRBJ2-1; no clear D. The germline V and J ends were trimmed by 0 bases and 6 bases, with 3 bases remaining between them. The CDR3 runs 12 residues. Germline lookup yields CDR1 MNHEY and CDR2 SMNVEV (reference sequence).

This chain joins TRBV6-4 and TRBJ2-3, with 7 bases fitting TRBD2. V shed 5 bases and J 5 bases; nucleotides not matched to a gene: 10. This CDR3 spans 15 amino acids. Germline loops: CDR1 MRHNA, CDR2 SNTAGT. The CDR3, as DNA: TGTGCCAGCAGTTACTTTGGCGGGAGAGGAGATACGCAGTATTTT. Protein: CASSYFGGRGDTQYF.

This clone occurred once. J is TRBJ2-7 and V is TRBV2, with 7 bases identical to TRBD2. The CDR3 extends over 13 amino acids. Germline V gene data show CDR1 as SNHLY and CDR2 as FYNNEI. The J segment lost 3 bases and the V segment lost 2 bases, leaving 1 base of the junction unmatched. The CDR3 reads CASSEWEGYEQYF. The CDR3 DNA is TGTGCCAGCAGTGAATGGGAGGGCTACGAGCAGTACTTC.

The genes are TRBV5-6 and TRBJ1-2, with TRBD1 identical over 9 bases. Trimming removed 6 bases from V and 4 bases from J; junction bases left unmatched: 13. The length of the CDR3 is 16 residues. Germline CDR1 reads SGHDT; CDR2 reads YYEEEE. The CDR3 protein is CASTALTGGASYGYTF. CDR3 bases: TGTGCCAGCACCGCCCTAACAGGGGGCGCCTCCTATGGCTACACCTTC.

The chain links TRBV6-5 to TRBJ2-6, with a tentative D call TRBD2 (5 bases). The germline V gene encodes CDR1 MNHEY and CDR2 SVGAGI. V shed 2 bases and J shed 0 bases, with 8 bases lying between them. The CDR3 is 16 amino acids. The CDR3 DNA reads as TGTGCCAGCAGTTACCGGGAAAACTCTGGGGCCAACGTCCTGACTTTC. Encoded protein: CASSYRENSGANVLTF.

The genes are TRBV6-6 and TRBJ2-7; the match to TRBD2 covers 8 bases. The junction had 5 bases not matched to a gene; V was cut back by 4 bases and J by 6 bases. The CDR3 spans 13 residues. Germline V gives CDR1 MNHNY, CDR2 SVGAGI (reference sequence). The CDR3, as DNA: TGTGCCAGCAGTTCCCGGGGGGGTCTCGAGCAGTACTTC. Residues: CASSSRGGLEQYF.

The V call is TRBV23-1, the J call TRBJ1-4, with 7 positions matching TRBD1. TRBV23-1 falls under the ORF class, with uncertain function. Germline trimming cut 4 bases from V and 0 bases from J; bases unmatched to any gene: 5. CDR3 length: 16 amino acids. In DNA, the CDR3 is TGCGCCAGCAGTCTGGGGGACAGCGCAACTAATGAAAAACTGTTTTTT. Translating it yields CASSLGDSATNEKLFF.

This clone was seen only once. The chain uses TRBV9 and TRBJ1-1; D is uncertain. Per germline, CDR1 SGDLS and CDR2 YYNGEE. CDR3 length equals 17 residues. V lost 0 bases and J 0 bases, leaving 15 bases between the germline ends. The CDR3 protein is CASSVEGVGQLNTEAFF. The CDR3 DNA reads as TGTGCCAGCAGCGTAGAAGGAGTAGGGCAGCTGAACACTGAAGCTTTCTTT.

The rearrangement joins TRBV27 to TRBJ2-5; 12 nucleotides line up with TRBD2. V shed 5 bases and J 1 base; nucleotides not matched to a gene: 8. CDR1 MNHEY and CDR2 SMNVEV come from the germline V gene (reference sequence). CDR3 length: 17 residues. The CDR3 is CASSALTSGGPQETQYF. In DNA form, the CDR3 reads TGTGCCAGCAGTGCCTTGACTAGCGGGGGACCCCAAGAGACCCAGTACTTC.

This rearrangement joins TRBV18 to TRBJ2-6; 8 nucleotides line up with TRBD1. The CDR3 contains 18 residues. J gave up 4 bases and V 2 bases, and 10 bases lay outside the gene matches. The germline CDR1 and CDR2 sequences are KGHSH and LQKENI. This chain's CDR3 is CASSPVVTGVVGANVLTF. The CDR3 region has the DNA TGTGCCAGCTCACCAGTCGTGACAGGGGTGGTCGGGGCCAACGTCCTGACTTTC.

This clone is a singleton in its sample. This chain joins TRBV4-2 and TRBJ2-7; possible D gene TRBD1, 6 bases. The germline V gene encodes CDR1 LGHNA and CDR2 YNFKEQ. There are 13 residues in the CDR3. V was trimmed by 2 bases and J by 4 bases, leaving 9 bases between them. This CDR3 reads CASSQRDTYEQYF. The CDR3 DNA sequence: TGTGCCAGCAGCCAACGGGACACTTACGAGCAGTACTTC.

This chain uses TRBV6-5 with TRBJ2-3, with D perhaps assigned TRBD1 or TRBD2 (5 bases each). CDR3 length: 12 residues. CDR1 MNHEY and CDR2 SVGAGI come from the germline V gene. The V end was cut by 5 bases, the J end by 9 bases, with 12 bases between. The CDR3 DNA follows: TGTGCCAGCAGTGGGGCCGGAGGCACGCAGTATTTT. Its protein product is CASSGAGGTQYF.

The chain uses TRBV7-2 and TRBJ2-7, with D perhaps TRBD1 (5 bases). CDR3 length: 14 amino acids. Germline V lookup: CDR1 SGHTA, CDR2 FQGNSA. The V end lost 1 base, the J end lost 2 bases, and 9 bases lay between the germline ends. CDR3 coding DNA: TGTGCCAGCAGCTTAGTAGGGGCCACCTACGAGCAGTACTTC. It yields the protein CASSLVGATYEQYF.

The chain links TRBV5-4 to TRBJ2-7; D uncertain. CDR1 and CDR2 (germline): SGHNT, YYREEE (reference sequence). The CDR3 runs to 13 residues. V was cut by 4 bases and J by 0 bases, with 8 bases left in between. DNA of the CDR3: TGTGCCAGCAGCGACAAGAGCTCCTACGAGCAGTACTTC. It translates to CASSDKSSYEQYF. Looking up the rest from reference TRBV5-4 and TRBJ2-7 gives the full variable domain: ETGVTQSPTHLIKTRGQQVTLRCSSQSGHNTVSWYQQALGQGPQFIFQYYREEENGRGNFPPRFSGLQFPNYSSELNVNALELDDSALYLCASSDKSSYEQYFGPGTRLTVT.